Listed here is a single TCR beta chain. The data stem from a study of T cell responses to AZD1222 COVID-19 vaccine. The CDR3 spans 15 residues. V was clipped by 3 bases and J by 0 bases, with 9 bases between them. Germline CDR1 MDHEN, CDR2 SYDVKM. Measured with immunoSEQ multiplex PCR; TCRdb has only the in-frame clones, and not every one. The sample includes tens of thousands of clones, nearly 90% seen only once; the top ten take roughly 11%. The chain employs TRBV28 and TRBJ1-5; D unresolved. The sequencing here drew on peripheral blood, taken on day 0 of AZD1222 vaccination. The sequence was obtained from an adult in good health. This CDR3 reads CASSLGSGSNQPQHF. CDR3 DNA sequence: TGTGCCAGCAGTTTGGGGAGTGGTAGCAATCAGCCCCAGCATTTT.